This T cell receptor (beta chain) was retrieved from a study of monozygotic twins with inflammatory bowel disease. Study-level points and caveats: It was observed that concordant and discordant twins did not differ in repertoire similarity, possibly given limited power.

Of note for this clonotype: Its target is not known.

Germline CDR1 and CDR2: SNHLY and FYNNEI. This CDR3 region has 13 residues. Whole blood supplied total RNA, and T cells were not sorted. A template switching step added UMIs, each with a 6-nucleotide sample barcode. TCRdb reprocessed the 5' RACE reads and stores each CDR3 protein as one record, lacking DNA. The table for this sample gives 350,000 to 550,000 distinct CDR3 sequences. What was sequenced was blood. The V gene is TRBV2, the J gene TRBJ1-6; TCRdb designates TRBD1, a call that cannot be tested without DNA. The TCR sequence derives from a human donor with ulcerative colitis or Crohn's disease, or a healthy co-twin of an affected twin (not recorded which). The CDR3 reads CASKGDYNSPLHF.